This T cell receptor (beta chain) was profiled in a study of CD8 T cells in ankylosing spondylitis. Study results and limitations: Enrichment of disease-linked clones was reportedly significant in matched ankylosing spondylitis synovial fluid. There were earlier reports of some motif variants in reactive arthritis synovial fluid and blood.

Each TCR beta library was made by quantitative 5'-RACE that incorporated molecular barcodes. TCRdb reprocessed the 5' RACE reads with MiXCR, giving one entry per CDR3 protein. In the table there are 90,000 to 120,000 distinct CDR3 sequences, around 24% of which are singletons. The V and J ends lost 4 bases and 5 bases, in that order; junction bases with no gene match: 13. The V gene's germline CDR1 is SGHRS and CDR2 YFSETQ. This CDR3 has 16 amino acids. This clonotype was seen only a few times. The target antigen is unknown. V and J are TRBV5-1 and TRBJ2-3, with 7 positions matching TRBD2. The specimen was synovial fluid, either unsorted or a sorted T cell fraction (not recorded which). This TCR derives from a male donor with ankylosing spondylitis. CDR3 sequence (DNA): TGCGCCAGCAGCCCCGGACTAGGGAACCAAGGAGATACGCAGTATTTT. This codes for CASSPGLGNQGDTQYF. Combining the CDR3 with reference TRBV5-1 and TRBJ2-3 gives the whole variable domain KAGVTQTPRYLIKTRGQQVTLSCSPISGHRSVSWYQQTPGQGLQFLFEYFSETQRNKGNFPGRFSGRQFSNSRSEMNVSTLELGDSALYLCASSPGLGNQGDTQYFGPGTRLTVL.